This is a list of T cell receptor beta chains from one sample in a study of CD4 T cells in relation to SARS-CoV-2 and coronaviruses. Sequenced by immunoSEQ multiplex PCR; TCRdb stores in-frame clones only, minus some. The data contain under 30,000 clones, more than 70% of them singletons. Their antigens are not known. Input material: CD4+ T cells from PBMCs, cultured in vitro. The origin of the receptors is a human donor in good health. Each CDR3 is given with its conserved first and last residue. Each record gives: CDR3 length, V gene, D gene, J gene, clone size, CDR3 DNA, CDR3 protein. The D gene is left open where the match is weak. Size tells how often a clone was seen (once, few, many) or the class of an expanded clone, and some rows leave it out.

len: 12; v_gene: TRBV11-2; d_gene: -; j_gene: TRBJ2-1; abundance: -; CDR3nt: TGTGCCAGCAGCCTCCCGGGTAGGGAGCAGTTCTTC; CDR3aa: CASSLPGREQFF
len: 15; v_gene: TRBV9; d_gene: -; j_gene: TRBJ2-2; abundance: -; CDR3nt: TGTGCCAGCAGCGTAGGACAGGAGAACACCGGGGAGCTGTTTTTT; CDR3aa: CASSVGQENTGELFF
len: 17; v_gene: TRBV27; d_gene: TRBD2; j_gene: TRBJ2-2; abundance: -; CDR3nt: TGTGCCAGCACCAAATTTCCGGGACTAGCTCACACCGGGGAGCTGTTTTTT; CDR3aa: CASTKFPGLAHTGELFF
len: 17; v_gene: TRBV4-3; d_gene: -; j_gene: TRBJ1-2; abundance: -; CDR3nt: TGCGCCAGCAGCCAAGATTCCCTGGGCAGGGGAAGTTATGGCTACACCTTC; CDR3aa: CASSQDSLGRGSYGYTF
len: 14; v_gene: TRBV18; d_gene: -; j_gene: TRBJ1-1; abundance: -; CDR3nt: TGTGCCAGCTCGCGAGCAGGGGACAACACTGAAGCTTTCTTT; CDR3aa: CASSRAGDNTEAFF
len: 16; v_gene: TRBV9; d_gene: TRBD2; j_gene: TRBJ2-1; abundance: -; CDR3nt: TGTGCCAGCAGCCTCGGGACTAGCGGGACGGGGGGTGAGCAGTTCTTC; CDR3aa: CASSLGTSGTGGEQFF
len: 11; v_gene: TRBV7-9; d_gene: -; j_gene: TRBJ1-2; abundance: few; CDR3nt: TGTGCCAGCAGCTACAACTATGGCTACACCTTC; CDR3aa: CASSYNYGYTF
len: 13; v_gene: TRBV29-1; d_gene: -; j_gene: TRBJ2-7; abundance: -; CDR3nt: TGCAGCGTTGTGGGACGGGATGACTACGAGCAGTACTTC; CDR3aa: CSVVGRDDYEQYF
len: 17; v_gene: TRBV6-1; d_gene: -; j_gene: TRBJ1-1; abundance: few; CDR3nt: TGTGCCAGCAGTGAATTATACGGCAGATCAACCAACACTGAAGCTTTCTTT; CDR3aa: CASSELYGRSTNTEAFF
len: 15; v_gene: TRBV7-2; d_gene: -; j_gene: TRBJ1-2; abundance: -; CDR3nt: TGTGCCAGCAGCTTAGGGGGAGGGGATCACTATGGCTACACCTTC; CDR3aa: CASSLGGGDHYGYTF
len: 14; v_gene: TRBV6-5; d_gene: -; j_gene: TRBJ1-6; abundance: -; CDR3nt: TGTGCCAGCACCGACTACCGGGGGAATTCACCCCTCCACTTT; CDR3aa: CASTDYRGNSPLHF
len: 15; v_gene: TRBV6-2/TRBV6-3; d_gene: -; j_gene: TRBJ1-6; abundance: few; CDR3nt: TGTGCCAGCAGTTTACCCATAGCGGCGGATTCACCCCTCCACTTT; CDR3aa: CASSLPIAADSPLHF
len: 15; v_gene: TRBV2; d_gene: -; j_gene: TRBJ2-7; abundance: -; CDR3nt: TGTGCCAGCAGTTCCCAGGGAGCGCTAGTGGTCGAGCAGTACTTC; CDR3aa: CASSSQGALVVEQYF
len: 15; v_gene: TRBV5-1; d_gene: TRBD1; j_gene: TRBJ1-4; abundance: once; CDR3nt: TGCGCCAGCAGCTTGGAGGGGACAGGGAATGAAAAACTGTTTTTT; CDR3aa: CASSLEGTGNEKLFF
len: 13; v_gene: TRBV10-1; d_gene: -; j_gene: TRBJ2-7; abundance: -; CDR3nt: TGCGCCAGCAGTGAGTCACACAGGGACGAGCAGTACTTC; CDR3aa: CASSESHRDEQYF
len: 15; v_gene: TRBV7-2; d_gene: -; j_gene: TRBJ2-2; abundance: -; CDR3nt: TGTGCCAGCAGCTTAGTGCCAGGAAACACCGGGGAGCTGTTTTTT; CDR3aa: CASSLVPGNTGELFF
len: 15; v_gene: TRBV5-1; d_gene: -; j_gene: TRBJ2-5; abundance: few; CDR3nt: TGCGCCAGCAGCTTGGTTCGGGGGACCCAAGAGACCCAGTACTTC; CDR3aa: CASSLVRGTQETQYF
len: 17; v_gene: TRBV9; d_gene: -; j_gene: TRBJ2-1; abundance: -; CDR3nt: TGTGCCAGCAGGGGGGAACCTCCAAGAAAGCTCTACAATGAGCAGTTCTTC; CDR3aa: CASRGEPPRKLYNEQFF
len: 17; v_gene: TRBV7-2; d_gene: TRBD2; j_gene: TRBJ2-5; abundance: -; CDR3nt: TGTGCCAGCAGCTTAGGTCTGGCGGGGGGGCCGGGGGAGACCCAGTACTTC; CDR3aa: CASSLGLAGGPGETQYF
len: 15; v_gene: TRBV5-1; d_gene: -; j_gene: TRBJ2-6; abundance: -; CDR3nt: TGCGCCAGCAGCTTTGGCAGGACTGGGGCCAACGTCCTGACTTTC; CDR3aa: CASSFGRTGANVLTF
len: 15; v_gene: TRBV7-2; d_gene: -; j_gene: TRBJ1-2; abundance: -; CDR3nt: TGTGCCAGCAGCCCCTGGGCATCGCCTAACTATGGCTACACCTTC; CDR3aa: CASSPWASPNYGYTF
len: 13; v_gene: TRBV9; d_gene: -; j_gene: TRBJ1-4; abundance: -; CDR3nt: TGTGCCAGCAGCGTAGAAGTCGATGAAAAACTGTTTTTT; CDR3aa: CASSVEVDEKLFF
len: 13; v_gene: TRBV29-1; d_gene: -; j_gene: TRBJ2-3; abundance: -; CDR3nt: TGCAGCGTTTCCGGGACAATTACAGATACGCAGTATTTT; CDR3aa: CSVSGTITDTQYF
len: 16; v_gene: TRBV2; d_gene: -; j_gene: TRBJ2-4; abundance: -; CDR3nt: TGTGCCAGCAGTGAATCTGCCTTGGGGGCGAGGGGCGATCAGTACTTC; CDR3aa: CASSESALGARGDQYF
len: 17; v_gene: TRBV5-1; d_gene: TRBD2; j_gene: TRBJ2-6; abundance: -; CDR3nt: TGCGCCAGCAGCCTAGGACGGACTAGCTCTGGGGCCAACGTCCTGACTTTC; CDR3aa: CASSLGRTSSGANVLTF
len: 17; v_gene: TRBV3-1/TRBV3-2; d_gene: TRBD2; j_gene: TRBJ2-5; abundance: -; CDR3nt: TGTGCCAGCAGCCAACAACCGGGACTAGCGGGGGGAGGGACCCAGTACTTC; CDR3aa: CASSQQPGLAGGGTQYF
len: 17; v_gene: TRBV19; d_gene: TRBD1; j_gene: TRBJ1-2; abundance: -; CDR3nt: TGTGCCAGTAGTCCCCCCGACGACAGGGTCCTCATCAATGGCTACACCTTC; CDR3aa: CASSPPDDRVLINGYTF
len: 14; v_gene: TRBV19; d_gene: -; j_gene: TRBJ2-7; abundance: -; CDR3nt: TGTGCCAGTAGTATTAGTGGGGCCTCCTACGAGCAGTACTTC; CDR3aa: CASSISGASYEQYF
len: 10; v_gene: TRBV29-1; d_gene: -; j_gene: TRBJ1-1; abundance: once; CDR3nt: TGCAGCGTTCGGAACACTGAAGCTTTCTTT; CDR3aa: CSVRNTEAFF
len: 15; v_gene: TRBV3-1/TRBV3-2; d_gene: TRBD2; j_gene: TRBJ2-3; abundance: -; CDR3nt: TGTGCCAGCAGCCTGATAGCGGGAAGCACAGATACGCAGTATTTT; CDR3aa: CASSLIAGSTDTQYF
len: 16; v_gene: TRBV19; d_gene: TRBD2; j_gene: TRBJ2-3; abundance: -; CDR3nt: TGTGCCAGTAGTATCCGAGTAGCGGGGAACACAGATACGCAGTATTTT; CDR3aa: CASSIRVAGNTDTQYF
len: 17; v_gene: TRBV5-1; d_gene: TRBD2; j_gene: TRBJ2-5; abundance: -; CDR3nt: TGCGCCAGCAGATCCGGGACTAGCGGGAGGAACCAAGAGACCCAGTACTTC; CDR3aa: CASRSGTSGRNQETQYF
len: 14; v_gene: TRBV19; d_gene: -; j_gene: TRBJ2-2; abundance: -; CDR3nt: TGTGCCAGTCAGGACAGCGCGAACACCGGGGAGCTGTTTTTT; CDR3aa: CASQDSANTGELFF
len: 18; v_gene: TRBV18; d_gene: -; j_gene: TRBJ2-2; abundance: -; CDR3nt: TGTGCCAGCTCACCATATCCCGGGAGACAGGCCCCCACCGGGGAGCTGTTTTTT; CDR3aa: CASSPYPGRQAPTGELFF
len: 14; v_gene: TRBV6-2/TRBV6-3; d_gene: -; j_gene: TRBJ2-1; abundance: -; CDR3nt: TGTGCCAGCAGTTACAGGCAGAATACAGGTGAGCAGTTCTTC; CDR3aa: CASSYRQNTGEQFF
len: 15; v_gene: TRBV19; d_gene: TRBD1; j_gene: TRBJ2-1; abundance: -; CDR3nt: TGTGCCAGCAAATCAGGGACAGGGGGACGTGCATACCTGTTCTTC; CDR3aa: CASKSGTGGRAYLFF
len: 12; v_gene: TRBV23-1; d_gene: -; j_gene: TRBJ2-1; abundance: -; CDR3nt: TGCGCCAGCACCTCACTGCTTAATGAGCAGTTCTTC; CDR3aa: CASTSLLNEQFF
len: 16; v_gene: TRBV7-8; d_gene: -; j_gene: TRBJ2-1; abundance: -; CDR3nt: TGTGCCAGCAGCTCCTCGCTGGGGGGGGCGTACAATGAGCAGTTCTTC; CDR3aa: CASSSSLGGAYNEQFF
len: 17; v_gene: TRBV5-6; d_gene: -; j_gene: TRBJ1-1; abundance: -; CDR3nt: TGTGCCAGCAGCCCCCTGAAGGGGCGCCTCATGAACACTGAAGCTTTCTTT; CDR3aa: CASSPLKGRLMNTEAFF
len: 15; v_gene: TRBV25-1; d_gene: -; j_gene: TRBJ2-7; abundance: -; CDR3nt: TGTGCCAGCAGTGATATAGGGATTGGATCCTACGAGCAGTACTTC; CDR3aa: CASSDIGIGSYEQYF
len: 13; v_gene: TRBV9; d_gene: -; j_gene: TRBJ2-2; abundance: -; CDR3nt: TGTGCCAGCCAAACCACGAACACCGGGGAGCTGTTTTTT; CDR3aa: CASQTTNTGELFF
len: 13; v_gene: TRBV2; d_gene: -; j_gene: TRBJ1-2; abundance: -; CDR3nt: TGTGCCAGCAGTGTGGAAAGGGAATATGGCTACACCTTC; CDR3aa: CASSVEREYGYTF
len: 17; v_gene: TRBV4-3; d_gene: TRBD2; j_gene: TRBJ2-7; abundance: -; CDR3nt: TGCGCCAGCAGCCAAGATGGGGGTCGGGGGGGACAAGACGAGCAGTACTTC; CDR3aa: CASSQDGGRGGQDEQYF
len: 16; v_gene: TRBV4-2; d_gene: -; j_gene: TRBJ2-1; abundance: -; CDR3nt: TGTGCCAGCAGCCAAGAACATACGAGCTCCTACAATGAGCAGTTCTTC; CDR3aa: CASSQEHTSSYNEQFF